This T cell receptor (beta chain) was documented in a study of OX40 agonist ivuxolimab in advanced cancers. Looking at the study overall: One hepatocellular carcinoma and a couple of cutaneous melanoma patients partially responded.

The table came from immunoSEQ multiplex PCR; TCRdb's copy has only in-frame clones and leaves some out. There are 42,000 or so clones in the sample; 89% occur only once, and under 0.65% lies in the top ten. Overall study results and limits: In a subset of nonresponders, normalized T-cell clonal expansion was also low. Researchers did not determine the expanded peripheral T cells' antigen specificity. Clones of CD4+ and CD8+ blood T cells grew by week 6 at doses of 0.1 to 3.0 mg/kg.

With regard to this clone: The target antigen is unknown.

This receptor was identified in an adult with an advanced solid tumor such as melanoma, head and neck, liver or kidney cancer. The specimen was CD4+ or CD8+ T cells sorted from blood, collected in a trial of the OX40 agonist ivuxolimab.

The CDR3 DNA is TGTGCCATCAGTGGGACTAGCGGGGGGTCCGTCCTGACTTTC. This translates into CAISGTSGGSVLTF. The genes are TRBV10-3 and TRBJ2-6, with 14 bases aligning to TRBD2. The V gene end was trimmed by 4 bases and the J gene end by 12 bases; junction bases not matched to a gene: 2. Germline V gives CDR1 ENHRY, CDR2 SYGVKD. There are 14 residues in the CDR3.